Shown below are 26 T cell receptor beta chains from a single sample sequenced in a study of Graves' ophthalmopathy and Graves' hyperthyroidism. Amplification of TCR beta CDR3 regions used RNA transcripts. A first-round RT-PCR used HTBI primers, followed by a second-round multiplex PCR. TCRdb fed the multiplex PCR reads into MiXCR, producing one record per CDR3 protein. The table records roughly 700,000 distinct CDR3 sequences, about 44% of them present only once. Sequenced sample: peripheral blood. Source of these receptors: an adult man with Graves' ophthalmopathy.

The chain uses TRBV7-9 and TRBJ1-2; no reliable D call. CDR1 SEHNR and CDR2 FQNEAQ come from the germline V gene (reference sequence). The V end lost 2 bases, the J end lost 4 bases, and 8 bases lay between the germline ends. This CDR3 is built from 13 residues. As DNA, the CDR3 is TGTGCCAGCAGCTTATCCGGGTTCTATGGCTACACCTTC. Translation: CASSLSGFYGYTF.

In DNA, the CDR3 is TGCGCCAGCAGCCTCCAGACTGGACTAGCGGGGTACAATGAGCAGTTCTTC. Its translation is CASSLQTGLAGYNEQFF. The chain is built from TRBV5-1 and TRBJ2-1, with 12 bases matching TRBD2. The V gene's germline CDR1 is SGHRS and CDR2 YFSETQ. This CDR3 has 17 residues. V gave up 4 bases and J gave up 4 bases; unmatched junction bases: 9.

This clonotype has more than one count but fewer than ten. V and J are TRBV20-1 and TRBJ2-7; 7 nucleotides line up with TRBD1. Germline CDR1 is DFQATT and CDR2 is SNEGSKA (reference sequence). V lost 3 bases, J lost 0 bases, and 5 bases stayed unmatched. The CDR3 loop spans 14 amino acids. The CDR3 bases are TGCAGTGCTAGTCGGGACAGATTCTCCTACGAGCAGTACTTC. The encoded protein is CSASRDRFSYEQYF.

Turning to this clonotype: A much larger clonotype is one base distant, so this may be a read error. The chain employs TRBV20-1 and TRBJ2-7; D might be TRBD2 (7 bases). The length of the CDR3 is 14 residues. The V gene's germline CDR1 is DFQATT and CDR2 SNEGSKA (reference sequence). V dropped 5 bases and J dropped 5 bases, with 19 bases sitting between them. The CDR3 coding sequence is TGCAGTGCTGGACGGGGGGCATCGCTGGACGAGCAGTACTTC. Encoded protein: CSAGRGASLDEQYF.

This clonotype was seen many times. The chain carries TRBV19 and TRBJ2-5; D not resolved. V dropped 3 bases and J dropped 1 base, with 9 bases sitting between them. This CDR3 has 14 amino acids. Per the germline V gene, CDR1 is LNHDA and CDR2 is SQIVND (reference sequence). Here the CDR3 reads CASSIGLLQETQYF. CDR3 nucleotide sequence: TGTGCCAGTAGTATCGGGCTACTCCAAGAGACCCAGTACTTC.

Comment on this clonotype: This may come from a read error, since a much larger clone is one base off. V and J are TRBV11-2 and TRBJ1-2; D is ambiguous. Trimming cost V 0 bases and J 3 bases, with 5 bases left between them. This CDR3 spans 13 amino acids. Germline V lookup: CDR1 SGHAT, CDR2 FQNNGV. The CDR3 region has the DNA TGTGCCAGCAGCTTAGACGAAGACTATGGCTACACCTTC. Translation gives CASSLDEDYGYTF.

CDR3 coding DNA: TGTGCCAGCAGCCTGGTGGGGCCCCATTCCTACGAGCAGTACTTC. Translating it yields CASSLVGPHSYEQYF. The J gene is TRBJ2-7, the V gene TRBV10-3; possibly TRBD1 for D (5 bases). The V gene lost 10 bases and the J gene lost 1 base, with 20 bases spanning the gap. Per germline, CDR1 ENHRY and CDR2 SYGVKD. This CDR3 has 15 amino acids.

About this clonotype itself: A much larger clone lies one base from this, so it may be a read error. The J gene is TRBJ2-5, the V gene TRBV7-9, with a possible D match to TRBD2 (6 bases). The length of the CDR3 is 15 residues. Per germline, CDR1 SEHNR and CDR2 FQNEAQ (reference sequence). Here the CDR3 reads CASSLNTGTQETRYF. The CDR3 nucleotides are TGTGCCAGCAGCTTAAACACGGGGACTCAAGAGACCCGGTACTTC.

This clonotype was observed a handful of times. The chain carries TRBV10-3 and TRBJ1-5, with 7 positions matching TRBD1. CDR1 and CDR2 from the germline V gene are ENHRY and SYGVKD. CDR3 length equals 17 residues. Trimming took 10 bases from V and 6 from J; bases not matched to a gene: 21. CDR3 in amino acids: CASRSSTGTLFLQPQHF. The CDR3 DNA sequence: TGTGCCAGCAGGAGTTCGACAGGGACTTTATTCCTTCAGCCCCAGCATTTT.

V usage is TRBV7-9 and J usage is TRBJ1-1; D remains unclear. Per germline, CDR1 SEHNR and CDR2 FQNEAQ (reference sequence). CDR3 length: 13 residues. V shed 6 bases and J shed 2 bases, with 10 bases lying between them. CDR3 loop: CASSPEINTEAFF. DNA of the CDR3: TGTGCCAGCAGTCCTGAAATTAACACTGAAGCTTTCTTT.

As concerns this clonotype: Since a far larger clone is one base different, this is likely a read error. The J gene is TRBJ2-2, the V gene TRBV7-9, with no clear D. This CDR3 region has 11 residues. Per the germline V gene, CDR1 is SEHNR and CDR2 is FQNEAQ (reference sequence). CDR3 nucleotide sequence: TGTGCCAGCGGCTTCACCGGGGAGCTGTTTTTT. It encodes CASGFTGELFF.

On this clonotype itself: The CDR3 ends on some other residue instead of the conserved phenylalanine or tryptophan, so this is likely a read error. This chain uses TRBV12-3 or TRBV12-4 with TRBJ1-6; D gene unclear. Trimming pared 6 bases from V and 10 bases from J, leaving 10 bases between. This CDR3 comprises 12 residues. The CDR3 nucleotides read TGTGCCAGCAGGCCCTCGGGGTCACCCCTCCACCCT. This sequence encodes CASRPSGSPLHP.

Remarks on this clonotype: The conserved phenylalanine or tryptophan normally closing the CDR3 is absent here, so this likely arose from a read error. It is unclear where the CDR3 begins or ends on the DNA, so no DNA is shown, and the CDR3 is as TCRdb lists it. The chain employs TRBV20-1 and TRBJ2-7; TRBD2 reflects the table's D call only, with no check against the DNA. Both ends counted, the CDR3 spans 9 residues. Germline values: CDR1 DFQATT, CDR2 SNEGSKA (reference sequence). This CDR3 is CSAQVLLAG.

To note about this clonotype: This CDR3 fails to terminate in the conserved phenylalanine or tryptophan, so it likely reflects a read error. The rearrangement links TRBV24-1 to TRBJ2-7, with D perhaps matching TRBD1 (6 bases). Trimming took off 11 bases at V and 6 bases at J, with 16 bases between the two ends. CDR3 length: 12 amino acids. CDR1 is KGHDR and CDR2 is SFDVKD in the germline V gene. This chain's CDR3 is CASSRTDGEQYL. In DNA form, the CDR3 reads TGTGCCAGCTCACGGACAGATGGCGAGCAGTACCTC.

The V call is TRBV7-9, the J call TRBJ2-7, with D perhaps matching TRBD1 or TRBD2 (5 bases each). The CDR3 length is 12 residues. CDR1 and CDR2 from the germline V gene are SEHNR and FQNEAQ (reference sequence). CDR3 in amino acids: CARAPGPGEQYF. As DNA, the CDR3 is TGTGCTAGAGCCCCGGGACCGGGCGAGCAGTACTTC.

This clonotype was seen a few times. The chain uses TRBV27 and TRBJ1-2; D is uncertain. This CDR3 spans 11 amino acids. Germline CDR1 MNHEY, CDR2 SMNVEV (reference sequence). Trimming shortened V by 7 bases and J by 8 bases, and 11 bases separated the two germline ends. The chain's CDR3 is CASNKRRGYTF. In nucleotides, the CDR3 is TGTGCCAGCAATAAAAGGAGGGGCTACACCTTC.

This clonotype appeared a few times. The rearrangement joins TRBV20-1 to TRBJ1-2; the D is unclear. The CDR3 runs 14 residues. V lost 1 base and J lost 0, with 9 bases in between. Germline CDR1 is DFQATT and CDR2 is SNEGSKA (reference sequence). CDR3 DNA: TGCAGTGCTAGAGTCGGCAGATCTAACTATGGCTACACCTTC. Translation: CSARVGRSNYGYTF.

There are many counts of this clonotype. The V and J genes are TRBV10-3 and TRBJ2-7, with unresolved D. Trimming removed 6 bases at V and 4 bases at J, with 13 bases between. The CDR3 contains 13 residues. Germline V CDR1 and CDR2: ENHRY, SYGVKD. The chain's CDR3 is CAISRDRLYEQYF. The CDR3 nucleotides are TGTGCCATCAGCCGAGATCGGCTTTACGAGCAGTACTTC.

J is TRBJ2-2 and V is TRBV5-5, with D possibly TRBD2 on 6 matching bases. V was clipped by 2 bases and J by 7 bases, with 18 bases between them. CDR1 is SGHKS, CDR2 YYEKEE, per germline (reference sequence). The CDR3 contains 16 residues. The DNA for the CDR3 is TGTGCCAGCAGCTTAGTTGCAGGGACTTATAACGGGGAGCTGTTTTTT. It codes for CASSLVAGTYNGELFF.

This clonotype came up a few times. The rearrangement uses TRBV19 and TRBJ1-1; D is possibly TRBD1 (5 bases). Germline V lookup: CDR1 LNHDA, CDR2 SQIVND (reference sequence). This CDR3 has 14 amino acids. V lost 6 bases to trimming and J lost 1 base, with 12 bases between them. The CDR3 reads CASRPEGWNTEAFF. The CDR3 nucleotides read TGTGCCAGTAGGCCGGAGGGGTGGAACACTGAAGCTTTCTTT.

This clonotype was seen ten or more times. The CDR3 spells CSVVDHRDLRNTEAFF. As DNA, the CDR3 is TGCAGCGTTGTGGATCACAGGGATTTGAGGAACACTGAAGCTTTCTTT. The chain carries TRBV29-1 and TRBJ1-1; TRBD1 might be the D (6 bases). The V and J ends lost 4 bases and 1 base respectively, with 19 bases between them. CDR3 length: 16 amino acids. The germline V gene has CDR1 SQVTM and CDR2 ANQGSEA.

The rearrangement links TRBV19 to TRBJ2-3; TRBD1 matches at 8 bases. The length of the CDR3 is 14 residues. CDR1 and CDR2 (germline): LNHDA, SQIVND (reference sequence). V dropped 7 bases and J dropped 8; count of bases not matched to a gene: 11. Written as DNA, the CDR3 is TGTGCCAGTAATGCGGCAGGGGGCTCTGGTACGCAGTATTTT. Its protein is CASNAAGGSGTQYF.

This CDR3 reads CASSLRWGPASEQYF. In DNA form, the CDR3 reads TGTGCCAGCAGCTTACGATGGGGACCCGCCAGCGAGCAGTACTTC. The chain joins TRBV7-2 to TRBJ2-7; either TRBD1 or TRBD2 may fit D (5 bases each). Germline values: CDR1 SGHTA, CDR2 FQGNSA. The V end lost 2 bases, the J end lost 6 bases, and 17 bases lay between the germline ends. CDR3 length: 15 amino acids.

This clonotype was seen ten or more times. The chain recombines TRBV7-9 with TRBJ2-2; D remains ambiguous. CDR1 is SEHNR, CDR2 FQNEAQ, per germline (reference sequence). V was cut by 3 bases and J by 11 bases, with 13 bases left in between. The CDR3 runs to 13 residues. Written as DNA, the CDR3 is TGTGCCAGCAGCTTGCAGGTCCAGGTCGAGCTGTTTTTT. Amino acids: CASSLQVQVELFF.

This chain connects TRBV7-2 to TRBJ1-2; D perhaps matches TRBD1 (5 bases). This CDR3 has 12 amino acids. Per the germline V gene, CDR1 is SGHTA and CDR2 is FQGNSA. The ends were cut back, 10 bases at V and 11 bases at J, with 20 bases in the middle. CDR3 DNA sequence: TGTGCCATCAGTGACGGGGGGATAACGTACACCTTC. It specifies CAISDGGITYTF.

This clonotype was detected ten times or more. The chain uses TRBV20-1 and TRBJ2-5, with D perhaps TRBD1 (6 bases). Germline values: CDR1 DFQATT, CDR2 SNEGSKA (reference sequence). There are 13 residues in the CDR3. V lost 8 bases to trimming and J lost 5 bases, with 18 bases between them. The CDR3 DNA follows: TGCAGTCCGAGGAAGGGGGTCGGGGAGACCCAGTACTTC. Its translation is CSPRKGVGETQYF.